Given below is one T cell receptor (beta chain) in context. The sample originates from a study of blood T cell repertoires in COVID-19. Whole-study context: The study drew acute and convalescent COVID-19 samples from the United States, Italy and Spain. PBMCs, B-cell-depleted T cells, or T cells provided the cDNA or gDNA that made up the material.

Methods used by the authors: Nucleated cell counts were estimated from reference gene primer amplification. TCRdb keeps only in-frame clones here, not all; method: immunoSEQ multiplex PCR. V, J and clone size are taken as reported in that table, and D and trimming were inferred from the DNA itself. Of 220,000 or so clones in the sample, 70% to 90% were seen once. The V and J ends lost 6 bases and 8 bases respectively, with 13 bases between them. CDR3 length equals 13 residues. The germline V gene encodes CDR1 MNHEY and CDR2 SMNVEV (reference sequence). The chain recombines TRBV27 with TRBJ1-4; weak D call: TRBD1 (5 bases). This clonotype was sampled from a man aged 45-65 years who had recovered from COVID-19. Sequencing input: peripheral blood. The CDR3 loop reads CASRGQGWEKLFF. CDR3 sequence (DNA): TGTGCCAGCAGGGGGCAGGGCTGGGAAAAACTGTTTTTT.